Each of the 8 T cell receptor beta chains below was sequenced from the same sample in a study of Graves' ophthalmopathy and Graves' hyperthyroidism. Scientists amplified the TCR beta CDR3 regions from RNA transcripts. Second-round multiplex PCR came after first-round RT-PCR with HTBI primers. TCRdb re-derived calls from the multiplex PCR reads in MiXCR, one entry per CDR3 protein. Counted here are 560,000 or so distinct CDR3 sequences, approximately 37% occurring once; the ten biggest clones make up 3.5% to 5%. Sample: peripheral blood or thyroid tissue (not recorded which). Receptors originate from an adult man with Graves' hyperthyroidism.

This clonotype was detected ten times or more. This chain joins TRBV12-3 or TRBV12-4 and TRBJ1-5; no definite D call. V gave up 3 bases and J gave up 6 bases, with 9 bases separating them. This CDR3 has 13 amino acids. In DNA form, the CDR3 reads TGTGCCAGCAGTTTTCGGGTTGGTCAGCCCCAGCATTTT. It yields the protein CASSFRVGQPQHF.

As concerns this clonotype: With a much larger clone just one base away, this may be a read error. The J gene is TRBJ1-5, the V gene TRBV19; D is uncertain. There are 13 residues in the CDR3. Germline V gene lookup returns CDR1 LNHDA and CDR2 SQIVND (reference sequence). With 6 bases removed from V and 6 bases from J, the gap between germline ends came to 12 bases. This CDR3 is CASRISRSQPQHF. The CDR3, as DNA: TGTGCCAGTAGGATATCGAGGAGTCAGCCCCAGCATTTT. Full variable domain (outside the CDR3, taken from reference TRBV19 and TRBJ1-5): DGGITQSPKYLFRKEGQNVTLSCEQNLNHDAMYWYRQDPGQGLRLIYYSQIVNDFQKGDIAEGYSVSREKKESFPLTVTSAQKNPTAFYLCASRISRSQPQHFGDGTRLSIL.

The chain is built from TRBV5-6 and TRBJ2-7; 13 nucleotides agree with TRBD2. This CDR3 is 18 amino acids long. From germline, CDR1 is SGHDT and CDR2 YYEEEE. Trimming removed 0 bases from V and 0 bases from J; junction bases left unmatched: 6. The CDR3 sequence is CASSLDGTSGISSYEQYF. The DNA of the CDR3 is TGTGCCAGCAGCTTGGACGGGACTAGCGGGATCAGCTCCTACGAGCAGTACTTC.

Comments on this clonotype: Lacking the conserved final phenylalanine or tryptophan, this CDR3 likely reflects a read error. The chain has TRBV7-9 and TRBJ2-5, with D possibly being TRBD1 or TRBD2 (5 bases each). This CDR3 spans 15 amino acids. V gave up 0 bases and J gave up 5 bases, with 13 bases separating them. The germline V gene has CDR1 SEHNR and CDR2 FQNEAQ (reference sequence). The CDR3 region has the DNA TGTGCCAGCAGCTTAGCGCTTGGGGGTGGTGAGACCCAGTACCTC. Amino acid sequence: CASSLALGGGETQYL.

To note about this clonotype: This clone may be a read error of a much larger clone one base away. The rearrangement joins TRBV29-1 to TRBJ1-1, with D possibly TRBD1 on 5 matching bases. The CDR3 is 14 amino acids. The germline V gene encodes CDR1 SQVTM and CDR2 ANQGSEA. CDR3 in amino acids: CSAESYRGSTEAFF. The DNA of the CDR3 is TGCAGCGCTGAAAGTTATAGGGGAAGCACTGAAGCTTTCTTT.

CDR3: CASSPRGGTPEKLFF. CDR3 nucleotides: TGTGCCAGCAGCCCGAGGGGGGGGACCCCAGAAAAACTGTTTTTT. V gene TRBV9 combines with J gene TRBJ1-4, with D maybe TRBD1 (6 bases). V shed 4 bases and J shed 8 bases, with 18 bases lying between them. This CDR3 is 15 amino acids long. CDR1 is SGDLS and CDR2 is YYNGEE in the germline V gene.

This clonotype was observed many times. V is TRBV5-8 and J is TRBJ1-5; tentatively, D is TRBD1 (6 bases). Germline CDR1 reads SGHTS; CDR2 reads YDEGEE. V was trimmed by 1 base and J by 3 bases, leaving 14 bases between them. CDR3 length equals 16 residues. DNA of the CDR3: TGTGCCAGCAGCTTGTACCGTACAGGGCCCAATCAGCCCCAGCATTTT. Translation gives CASSLYRTGPNQPQHF.

This clonotype showed up many times. V gene TRBV12-3 or TRBV12-4 combines with J gene TRBJ2-7, with a possible D match to TRBD2 (6 bases). The CDR3 runs 13 residues. Trimming took off 2 bases at V and 6 bases at J, with 11 bases between the two ends. The CDR3 region has the DNA TGTGCCAGCAGTTTACGGGGAGGCCTCGAGCAGTACTTC. Translation gives CASSLRGGLEQYF.